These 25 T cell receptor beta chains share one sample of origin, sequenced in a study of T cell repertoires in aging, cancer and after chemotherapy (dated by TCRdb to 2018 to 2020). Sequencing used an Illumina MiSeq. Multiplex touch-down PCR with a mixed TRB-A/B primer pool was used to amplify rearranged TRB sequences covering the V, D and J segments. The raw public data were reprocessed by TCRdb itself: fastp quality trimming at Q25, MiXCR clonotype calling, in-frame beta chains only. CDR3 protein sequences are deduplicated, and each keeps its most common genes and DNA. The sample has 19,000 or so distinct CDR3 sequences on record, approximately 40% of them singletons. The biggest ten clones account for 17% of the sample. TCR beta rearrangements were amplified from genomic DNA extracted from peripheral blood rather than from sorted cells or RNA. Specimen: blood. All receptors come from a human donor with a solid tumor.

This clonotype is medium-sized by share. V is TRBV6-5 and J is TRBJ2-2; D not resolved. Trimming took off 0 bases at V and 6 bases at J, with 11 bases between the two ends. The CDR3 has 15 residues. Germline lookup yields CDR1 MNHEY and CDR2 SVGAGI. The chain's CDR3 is CASSYSTNNAGELFF. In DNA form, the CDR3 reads TGTGCCAGCAGTTACTCGACAAATAACGCCGGGGAGCTGTTTTTT.

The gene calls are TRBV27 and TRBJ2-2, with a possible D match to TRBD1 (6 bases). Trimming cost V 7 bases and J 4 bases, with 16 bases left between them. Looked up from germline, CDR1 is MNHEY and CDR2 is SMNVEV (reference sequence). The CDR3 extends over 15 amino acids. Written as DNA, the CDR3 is TGTGCCAGCACCTCCCTGGACAGAGCCACCGGGGAGCTGTTTTTT. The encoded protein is CASTSLDRATGELFF.

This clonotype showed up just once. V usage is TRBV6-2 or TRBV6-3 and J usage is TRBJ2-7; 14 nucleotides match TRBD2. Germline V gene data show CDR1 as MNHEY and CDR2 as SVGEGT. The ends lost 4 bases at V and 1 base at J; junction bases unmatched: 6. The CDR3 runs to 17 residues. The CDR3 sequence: CASSSGLAGGSSYEQYF. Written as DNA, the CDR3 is TGTGCCAGCAGTTCCGGACTAGCGGGAGGTTCTTCCTACGAGCAGTACTTC.

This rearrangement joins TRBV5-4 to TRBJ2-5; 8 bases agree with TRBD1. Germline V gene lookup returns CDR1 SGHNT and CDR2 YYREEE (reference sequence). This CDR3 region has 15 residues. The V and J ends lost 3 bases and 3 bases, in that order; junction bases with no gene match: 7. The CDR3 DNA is TGTGCCAGCAGCTCCGTTAAGACAGGGGAAGAGACCCAGTACTTC. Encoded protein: CASSSVKTGEETQYF. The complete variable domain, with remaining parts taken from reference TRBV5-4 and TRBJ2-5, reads ETGVTQSPTHLIKTRGQQVTLRCSSQSGHNTVSWYQQALGQGPQFIFQYYREEENGRGNFPPRFSGLQFPNYSSELNVNALELDDSALYLCASSSVKTGEETQYFGPGTRLLVL.

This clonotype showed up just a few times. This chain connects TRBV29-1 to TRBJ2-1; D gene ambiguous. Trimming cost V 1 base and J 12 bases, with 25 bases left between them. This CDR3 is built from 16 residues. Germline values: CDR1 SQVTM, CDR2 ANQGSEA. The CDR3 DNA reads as TGCAGCGTTGAAGGCGACTGGTTGCCGAAACCGCTTGCGCAGTTCTTC. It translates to CSVEGDWLPKPLAQFF.

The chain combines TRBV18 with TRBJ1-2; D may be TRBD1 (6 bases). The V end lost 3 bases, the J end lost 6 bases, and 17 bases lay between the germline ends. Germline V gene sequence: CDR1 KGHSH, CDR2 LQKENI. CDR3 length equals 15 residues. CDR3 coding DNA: TGTGCCAGCTCACCCATGACGGGGGGCGCGGATGGCTACACCTTC. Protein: CASSPMTGGADGYTF.

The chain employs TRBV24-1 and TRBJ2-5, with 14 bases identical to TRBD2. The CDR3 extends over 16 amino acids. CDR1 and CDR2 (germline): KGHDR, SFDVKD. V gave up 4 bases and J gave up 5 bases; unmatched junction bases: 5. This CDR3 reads CATSDGTSGSGETQYF. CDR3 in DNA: TGTGCCACCAGTGACGGGACTAGCGGGAGTGGTGAGACCCAGTACTTC.

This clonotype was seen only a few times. DNA for the CDR3: TGTGCCAGCAGTGACCCCCGGGGGCGGTACGAGCAGTACTTC. This translates into CASSDPRGRYEQYF. The rearrangement uses TRBV6-1 and TRBJ2-7, with D possibly called TRBD1 or TRBD2 (6 bases each). V was trimmed by 3 bases and J by 4 bases, leaving 13 bases between them. The V gene's germline CDR1 is MNHNS and CDR2 SASEGT. The CDR3 runs to 14 residues.

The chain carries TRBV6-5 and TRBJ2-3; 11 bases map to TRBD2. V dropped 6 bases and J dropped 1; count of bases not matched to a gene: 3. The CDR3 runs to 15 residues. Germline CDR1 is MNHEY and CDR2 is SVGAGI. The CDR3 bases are TGTGCCAGCAGGCCACTAGCGGGGGGCACAGATACGCAGTATTTT. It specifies CASRPLAGGTDTQYF.

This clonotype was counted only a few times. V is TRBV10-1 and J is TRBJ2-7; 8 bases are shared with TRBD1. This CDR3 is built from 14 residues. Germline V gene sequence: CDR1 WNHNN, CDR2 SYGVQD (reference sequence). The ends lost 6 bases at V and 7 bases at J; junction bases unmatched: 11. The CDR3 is CASSDPAGGREQYF. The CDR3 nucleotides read TGCGCCAGCAGCGACCCCGCAGGGGGCAGGGAGCAGTACTTC.

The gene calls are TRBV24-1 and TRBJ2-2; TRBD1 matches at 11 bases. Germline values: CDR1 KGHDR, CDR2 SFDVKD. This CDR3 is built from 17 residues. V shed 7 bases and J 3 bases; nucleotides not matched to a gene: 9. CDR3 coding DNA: TGTGCCACCAGCCCGGGACAGGGGGTCGGAGACACCGGGGAGCTGTTTTTT. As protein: CATSPGQGVGDTGELFF.

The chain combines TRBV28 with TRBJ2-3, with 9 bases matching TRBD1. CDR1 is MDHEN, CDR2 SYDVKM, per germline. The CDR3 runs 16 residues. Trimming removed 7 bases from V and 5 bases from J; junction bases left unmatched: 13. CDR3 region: CASTNIAGTGKDTQYF. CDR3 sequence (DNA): TGTGCCAGCACTAATATTGCCGGGACAGGGAAAGATACGCAGTATTTT.

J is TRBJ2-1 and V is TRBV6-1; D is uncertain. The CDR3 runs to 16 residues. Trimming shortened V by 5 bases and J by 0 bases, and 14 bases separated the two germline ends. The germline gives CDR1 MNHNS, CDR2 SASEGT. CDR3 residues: CASSSTFYSSYNEQFF. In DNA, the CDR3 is TGTGCCAGCAGTTCAACATTCTACAGCTCCTACAATGAGCAGTTCTTC.

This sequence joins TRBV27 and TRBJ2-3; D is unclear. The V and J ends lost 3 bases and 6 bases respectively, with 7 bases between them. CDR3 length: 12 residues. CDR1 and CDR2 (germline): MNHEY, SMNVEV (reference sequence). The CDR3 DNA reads TGTGCCAGCAGTTTGGGATGGGATACGCAGTATTTT. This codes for CASSLGWDTQYF.

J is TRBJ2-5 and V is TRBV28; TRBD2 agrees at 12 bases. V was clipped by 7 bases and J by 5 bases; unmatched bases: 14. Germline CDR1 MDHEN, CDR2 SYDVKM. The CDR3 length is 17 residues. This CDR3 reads CASTQSPLAGGGETQYF. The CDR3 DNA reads TGTGCCAGCACCCAATCCCCACTAGCGGGGGGAGGGGAGACCCAGTACTTC.

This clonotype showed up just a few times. The CDR3 reads CASSTTDRDGYTF. In DNA form, the CDR3 reads TGTGCCAGCAGCACGACGGACAGGGATGGCTACACCTTC. The chain recombines TRBV27 with TRBJ1-2; 8 nucleotides agree with TRBD1. V gave up 6 bases and J gave up 6 bases; unmatched junction bases: 6. The CDR3 consists of 13 residues. Germline values: CDR1 MNHEY, CDR2 SMNVEV (reference sequence).

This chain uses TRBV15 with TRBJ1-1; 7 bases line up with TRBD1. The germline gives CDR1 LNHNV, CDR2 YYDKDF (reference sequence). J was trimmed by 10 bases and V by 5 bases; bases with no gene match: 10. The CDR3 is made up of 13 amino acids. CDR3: CATSRRQGSGAFF. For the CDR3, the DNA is TGTGCCACCAGCCGTAGACAGGGTTCGGGAGCTTTCTTT.

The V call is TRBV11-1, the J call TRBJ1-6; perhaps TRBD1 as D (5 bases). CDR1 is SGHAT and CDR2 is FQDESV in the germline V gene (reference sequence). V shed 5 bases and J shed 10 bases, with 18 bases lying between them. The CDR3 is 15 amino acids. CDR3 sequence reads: CASSQDLGDLSPLHF. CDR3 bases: TGTGCCAGCAGCCAAGATTTGGGGGATTTGTCACCCCTCCACTTT.

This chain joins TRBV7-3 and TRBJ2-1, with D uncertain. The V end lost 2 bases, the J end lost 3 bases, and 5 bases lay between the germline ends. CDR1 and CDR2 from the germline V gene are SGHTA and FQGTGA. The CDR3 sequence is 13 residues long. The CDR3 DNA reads TGTGCCAGCAGCTTAGATGACTACAATGAGCAGTTCTTC. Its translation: CASSLDDYNEQFF.

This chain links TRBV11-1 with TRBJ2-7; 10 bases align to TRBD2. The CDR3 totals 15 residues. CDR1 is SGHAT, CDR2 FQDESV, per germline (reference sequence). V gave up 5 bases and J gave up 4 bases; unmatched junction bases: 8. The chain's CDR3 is CASSREASGSYEQYF. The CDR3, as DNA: TGTGCCAGCAGCCGCGAGGCTAGCGGGAGTTACGAGCAGTACTTC.

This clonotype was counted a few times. CDR3 bases: TGTGCCAGCAGTTCGCGAGGGAACTACAATGAGCAGTTCTTC. Translation: CASSSRGNYNEQFF. The chain employs TRBV12-3 or TRBV12-4 and TRBJ2-1, with TRBD2 as a possible D gene (5 bases). V was cut by 4 bases and J by 3 bases, with 10 bases left in between. There are 14 residues in the CDR3.

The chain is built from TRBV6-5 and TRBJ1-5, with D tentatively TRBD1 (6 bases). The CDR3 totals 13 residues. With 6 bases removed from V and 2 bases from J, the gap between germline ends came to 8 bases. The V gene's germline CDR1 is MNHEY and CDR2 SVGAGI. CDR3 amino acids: CASRHRGNQPQHF. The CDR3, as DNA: TGTGCCAGCAGACACAGGGGCAATCAGCCCCAGCATTTT.

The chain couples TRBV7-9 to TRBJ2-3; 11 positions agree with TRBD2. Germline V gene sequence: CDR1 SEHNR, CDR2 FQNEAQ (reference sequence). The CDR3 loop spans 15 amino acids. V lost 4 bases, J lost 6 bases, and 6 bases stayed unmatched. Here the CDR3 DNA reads TGTGCCAGCAGCTCGGGGACTAGCGGATCGGATACGCAGTATTTT. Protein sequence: CASSSGTSGSDTQYF.

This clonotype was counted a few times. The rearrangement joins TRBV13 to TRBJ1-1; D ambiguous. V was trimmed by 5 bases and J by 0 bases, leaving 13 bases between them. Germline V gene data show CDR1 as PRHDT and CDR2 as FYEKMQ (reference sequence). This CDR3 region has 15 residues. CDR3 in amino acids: CASSRELGMNTEAFF. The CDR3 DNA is TGTGCCAGCAGCAGGGAATTAGGGATGAACACTGAAGCTTTCTTT.

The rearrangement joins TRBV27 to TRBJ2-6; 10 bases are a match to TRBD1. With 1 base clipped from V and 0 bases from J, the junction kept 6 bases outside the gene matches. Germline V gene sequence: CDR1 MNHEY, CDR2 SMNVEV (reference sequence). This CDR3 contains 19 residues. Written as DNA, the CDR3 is TGTGCCAGCAGTTTATTATGGGACAGGGGAAGCTCTGGGGCCAACGTCCTGACTTTC. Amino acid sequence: CASSLLWDRGSSGANVLTF.